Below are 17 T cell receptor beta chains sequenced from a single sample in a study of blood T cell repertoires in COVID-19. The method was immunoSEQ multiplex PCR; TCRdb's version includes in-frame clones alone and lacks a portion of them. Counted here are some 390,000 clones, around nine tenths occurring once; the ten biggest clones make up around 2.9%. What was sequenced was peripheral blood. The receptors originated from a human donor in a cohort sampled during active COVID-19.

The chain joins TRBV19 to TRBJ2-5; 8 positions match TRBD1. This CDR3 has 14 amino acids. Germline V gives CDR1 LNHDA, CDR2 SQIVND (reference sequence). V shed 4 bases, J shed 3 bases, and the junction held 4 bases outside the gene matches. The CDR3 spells CASSRDRIEETQYF. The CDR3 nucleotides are TGTGCCAGTAGTAGGGACAGGATCGAAGAGACCCAGTACTTC.

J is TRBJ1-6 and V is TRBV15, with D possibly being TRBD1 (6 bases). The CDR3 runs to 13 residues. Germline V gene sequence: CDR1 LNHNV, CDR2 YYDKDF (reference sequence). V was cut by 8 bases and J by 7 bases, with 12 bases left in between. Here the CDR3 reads CATEGVRNSPLHF. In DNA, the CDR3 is TGTGCCACCGAGGGGGTGAGGAATTCACCCCTCCACTTT.

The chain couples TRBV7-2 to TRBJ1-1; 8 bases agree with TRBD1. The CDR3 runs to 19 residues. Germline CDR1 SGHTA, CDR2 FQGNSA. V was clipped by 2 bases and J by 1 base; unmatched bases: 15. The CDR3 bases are TGTGCCAGCAGCTTAAAAGTAGGGCAGGGGGCCATTCAGAACACTGAAGCTTTCTTT. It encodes CASSLKVGQGAIQNTEAFF.

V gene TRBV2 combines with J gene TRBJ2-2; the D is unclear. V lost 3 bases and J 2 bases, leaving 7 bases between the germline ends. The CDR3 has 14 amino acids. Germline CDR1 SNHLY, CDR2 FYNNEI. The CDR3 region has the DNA TGTGCCAGCAGTGAGCTGGGCAACACCGGGGAGCTGTTTTTT. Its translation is CASSELGNTGELFF.

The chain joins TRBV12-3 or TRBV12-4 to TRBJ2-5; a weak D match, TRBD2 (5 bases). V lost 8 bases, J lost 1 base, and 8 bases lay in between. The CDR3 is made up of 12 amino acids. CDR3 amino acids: CASCGFQETQYF. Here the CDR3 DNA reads TGTGCCAGCTGCGGGTTCCAAGAGACCCAGTACTTC.

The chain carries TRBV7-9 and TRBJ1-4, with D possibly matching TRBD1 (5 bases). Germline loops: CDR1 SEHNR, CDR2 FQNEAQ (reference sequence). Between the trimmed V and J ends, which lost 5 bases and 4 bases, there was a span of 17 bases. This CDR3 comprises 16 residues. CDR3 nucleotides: TGTGCCAGCAGCACCTTTACGACAGCCAGTAATGAAAAACTGTTTTTT. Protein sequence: CASSTFTTASNEKLFF.

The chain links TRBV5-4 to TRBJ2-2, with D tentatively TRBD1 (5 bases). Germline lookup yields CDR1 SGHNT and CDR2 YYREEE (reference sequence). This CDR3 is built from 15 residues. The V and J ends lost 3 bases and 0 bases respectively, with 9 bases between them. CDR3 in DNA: TGTGCCAGCAGCTCAGGGCTAGCGAACACCGGGGAGCTGTTTTTT. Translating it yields CASSSGLANTGELFF.

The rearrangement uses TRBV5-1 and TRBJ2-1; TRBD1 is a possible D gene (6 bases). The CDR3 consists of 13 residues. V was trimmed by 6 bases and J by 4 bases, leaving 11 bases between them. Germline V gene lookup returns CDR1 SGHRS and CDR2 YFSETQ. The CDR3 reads CASKAGDYNEQFF. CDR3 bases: TGCGCCAGCAAGGCAGGGGATTACAATGAGCAGTTCTTC.

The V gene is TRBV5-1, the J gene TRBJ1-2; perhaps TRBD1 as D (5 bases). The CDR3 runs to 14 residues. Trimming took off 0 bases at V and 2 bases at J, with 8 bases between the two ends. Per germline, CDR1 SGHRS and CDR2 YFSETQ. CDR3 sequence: CASSLDQGNYGYTF. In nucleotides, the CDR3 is TGCGCCAGCAGCTTGGATCAGGGCAACTATGGCTACACCTTC.

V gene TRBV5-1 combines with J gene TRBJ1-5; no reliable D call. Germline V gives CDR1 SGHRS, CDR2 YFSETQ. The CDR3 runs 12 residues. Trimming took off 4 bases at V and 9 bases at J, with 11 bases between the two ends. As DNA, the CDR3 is TGCGCCAGCAGCCCGCCCGGTGGGCCCCAGCATTTT. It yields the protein CASSPPGGPQHF.

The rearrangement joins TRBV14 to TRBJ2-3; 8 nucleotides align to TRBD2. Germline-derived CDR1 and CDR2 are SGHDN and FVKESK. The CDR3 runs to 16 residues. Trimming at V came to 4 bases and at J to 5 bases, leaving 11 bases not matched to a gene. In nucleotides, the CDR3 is TGTGCCAGCAGCCCAAGAAGCGGGAGTCTGGGAGATACGCAGTATTTT. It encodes CASSPRSGSLGDTQYF.

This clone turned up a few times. The CDR3 spells CASSQLGLAGTDTQYF. The DNA for the CDR3 is TGTGCCAGCAGCCAACTAGGACTAGCGGGGACCGATACGCAGTATTTT. The chain combines TRBV4-2 with TRBJ2-3; 12 nucleotides align to TRBD2. V lost 2 bases, J lost 6 bases, and 6 bases stayed unmatched. Germline V gene data show CDR1 as LGHNA and CDR2 as YNFKEQ. CDR3 length: 16 amino acids.

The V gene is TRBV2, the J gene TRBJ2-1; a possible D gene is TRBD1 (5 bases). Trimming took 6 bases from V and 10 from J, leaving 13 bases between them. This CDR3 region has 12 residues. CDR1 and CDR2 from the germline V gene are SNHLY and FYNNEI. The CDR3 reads CASRLQETEQFF. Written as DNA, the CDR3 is TGTGCCAGCAGGTTACAGGAAACGGAGCAGTTCTTC.

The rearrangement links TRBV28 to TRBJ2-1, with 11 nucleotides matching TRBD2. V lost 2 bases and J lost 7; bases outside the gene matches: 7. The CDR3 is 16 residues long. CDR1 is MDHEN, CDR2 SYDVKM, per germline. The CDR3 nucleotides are TGTGCCAGCAGTTTAGTAACTAGCGGGAGAAGGAATGAGCAGTTCTTC. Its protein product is CASSLVTSGRRNEQFF.

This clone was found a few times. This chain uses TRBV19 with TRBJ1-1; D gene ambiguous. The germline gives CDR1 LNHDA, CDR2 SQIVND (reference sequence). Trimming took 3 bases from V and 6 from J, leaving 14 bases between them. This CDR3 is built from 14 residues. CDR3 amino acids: CASSIQGLDAEAFF. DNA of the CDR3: TGTGCCAGTAGTATTCAAGGACTAGACGCTGAAGCTTTCTTT. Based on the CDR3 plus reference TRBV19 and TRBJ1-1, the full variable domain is DGGITQSPKYLFRKEGQNVTLSCEQNLNHDAMYWYRQDPGQGLRLIYYSQIVNDFQKGDIAEGYSVSREKKESFPLTVTSAQKNPTAFYLCASSIQGLDAEAFFGQGTRLTVV.

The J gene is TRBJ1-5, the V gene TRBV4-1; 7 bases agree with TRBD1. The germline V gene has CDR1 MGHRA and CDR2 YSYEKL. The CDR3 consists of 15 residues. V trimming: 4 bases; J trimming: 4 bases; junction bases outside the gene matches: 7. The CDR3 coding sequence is TGCGCCAGCAGCCTTGCCGGGACAGAGAATCAGCCCCAGCATTTT. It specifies CASSLAGTENQPQHF.

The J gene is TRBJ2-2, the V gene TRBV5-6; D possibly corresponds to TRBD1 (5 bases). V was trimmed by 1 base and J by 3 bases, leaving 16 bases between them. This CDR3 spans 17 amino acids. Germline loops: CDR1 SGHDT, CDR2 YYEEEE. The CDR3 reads CASSLWAAGPHTGELFF. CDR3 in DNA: TGTGCCAGCAGCTTGTGGGCGGCAGGGCCCCACACCGGGGAGCTGTTTTTT.